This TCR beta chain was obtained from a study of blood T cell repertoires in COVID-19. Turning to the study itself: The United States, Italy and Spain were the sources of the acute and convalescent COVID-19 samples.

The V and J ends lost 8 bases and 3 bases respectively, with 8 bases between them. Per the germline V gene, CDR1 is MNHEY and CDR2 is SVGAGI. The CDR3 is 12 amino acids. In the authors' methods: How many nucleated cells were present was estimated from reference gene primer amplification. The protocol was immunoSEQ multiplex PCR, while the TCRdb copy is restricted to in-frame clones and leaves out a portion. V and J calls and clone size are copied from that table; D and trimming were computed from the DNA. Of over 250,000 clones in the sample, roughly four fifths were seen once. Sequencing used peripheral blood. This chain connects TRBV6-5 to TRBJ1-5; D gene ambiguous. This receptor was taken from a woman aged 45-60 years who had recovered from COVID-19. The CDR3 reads CASGPLNQPQHF. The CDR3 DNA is TGTGCCAGCGGGCCGCTCAATCAGCCCCAGCATTTT.